A selection of T cell receptor beta chains follows, all from one sample in a study of blood T cell repertoires in COVID-19. Profiled with immunoSEQ multiplex PCR; TCRdb holds only in-frame clones, not every one. The profile covers around 170,000 clones, with 75% to 85% appearing a single time and about 1.5% taken by the ten largest. Specimen: peripheral blood. The source is a human donor in a cohort sampled during active COVID-19. CDR3s include the opening cysteine and the closing phenylalanine or tryptophan. The D gene is left open where the match is weak. Where a row states a size, it is once, few, many or the class of an expanded clone; other rows omit it.

v_call: TRBV6-2/TRBV6-3
j_call: TRBJ2-2
d_call: TRBD2
clone_size: .
cdr3_nt: TGTGCCAGCAGTTACCCGATAGCGGGGGGGCGATTGACCGGGGAGCTGTTTTTT
cdr3_aa: CASSYPIAGGRLTGELFF

v_call: TRBV7-9
j_call: TRBJ2-1
d_call: TRBD1
clone_size: .
cdr3_nt: TGTGCCAGCAGCCCCGGGACAGGGTTCTACAATGAGCAGTTCTTC
cdr3_aa: CASSPGTGFYNEQFF

v_call: TRBV7-9
j_call: TRBJ2-7
d_call: .
clone_size: .
cdr3_nt: TGTGCCAGCAGCTTAGATCTCAGGGAAAGGGAGCAGTACTTC
cdr3_aa: CASSLDLREREQYF

v_call: TRBV5-6
j_call: TRBJ2-7
d_call: TRBD1
clone_size: .
cdr3_nt: TGTGCCAGCAGCCTGGGACAGTCCTACGAGCAGTACTTC
cdr3_aa: CASSLGQSYEQYF

v_call: TRBV19
j_call: TRBJ2-1
d_call: TRBD2
clone_size: .
cdr3_nt: TGTGCCAGGGCCGGGACTAGCGGGAATGAGCAGTTCTTC
cdr3_aa: CARAGTSGNEQFF

v_call: TRBV27
j_call: TRBJ2-7
d_call: TRBD1
clone_size: few
cdr3_nt: TGTGCCAGCAGTCCTCGGACAGGGTTAAACGAGCAGTACTTC
cdr3_aa: CASSPRTGLNEQYF

v_call: TRBV9
j_call: TRBJ2-7
d_call: TRBD2
clone_size: .
cdr3_nt: TGTGCCAGCAGCGTAGGCGGGGGGCGGCAGTACTTC
cdr3_aa: CASSVGGGRQYF

v_call: TRBV3-1/TRBV3-2
j_call: TRBJ1-5
d_call: TRBD1
clone_size: .
cdr3_nt: TGTGCCAGCAGCCAAGGGGGAAGGTTCGGACAGGGAGGCAATCAGCCCCAGCATTTT
cdr3_aa: CASSQGGRFGQGGNQPQHF

v_call: TRBV4-3
j_call: TRBJ2-7
d_call: TRBD2
clone_size: .
cdr3_nt: TGCGCCAGCAGCCCCGGAGCGGGGCTCTCCTACGAGCAGTACTTC
cdr3_aa: CASSPGAGLSYEQYF

v_call: TRBV2
j_call: TRBJ1-5
d_call: .
clone_size: .
cdr3_nt: TGTGCCAGCAGCGCGGGGGGCGTCCAGCCCCAGCATTTT
cdr3_aa: CASSAGGVQPQHF

v_call: TRBV6-4
j_call: TRBJ2-7
d_call: TRBD1
clone_size: .
cdr3_nt: TGTGCCAGCAGCCAGGGGACAGGATCTTCCTACGAGCAGTACTTC
cdr3_aa: CASSQGTGSSYEQYF

v_call: TRBV28
j_call: TRBJ1-6
d_call: .
clone_size: .
cdr3_nt: TGTGCCAGCAGTTTAACCCGTGGCAATAATTCACCCCTCCACTTT
cdr3_aa: CASSLTRGNNSPLHF

v_call: TRBV21-1
j_call: TRBJ2-7
d_call: .
clone_size: .
cdr3_nt: TGTGCCAGCAGCTCCCGACTAGGCAACGAGCAGTACTTC
cdr3_aa: CASSSRLGNEQYF

v_call: TRBV11-3
j_call: TRBJ2-7
d_call: TRBD1
clone_size: .
cdr3_nt: TGTGCCAGCAGCTTAGATGGGACAGGGGATCCAAAGGGAGAGCAGTACTTC
cdr3_aa: CASSLDGTGDPKGEQYF

v_call: TRBV19
j_call: TRBJ1-2
d_call: TRBD1
clone_size: few
cdr3_nt: TGTGCCAGTAGTATCTCGGGCGGGGACAGCTTCTATGGCTACACCTTC
cdr3_aa: CASSISGGDSFYGYTF

v_call: TRBV10-3
j_call: TRBJ2-7
d_call: TRBD1
clone_size: few
cdr3_nt: TGTGCCATCAGTGATCCCCGCGGAGGACAGGCAAGCTCCTACGAGCAGTACTTC
cdr3_aa: CAISDPRGGQASSYEQYF

v_call: TRBV7-6
j_call: TRBJ1-5
d_call: TRBD1
clone_size: .
cdr3_nt: TGTGCCAGCAGCTTACCGGGACAGGGTCAGCCCCAGCATTTT
cdr3_aa: CASSLPGQGQPQHF

v_call: TRBV5-6
j_call: TRBJ1-3
d_call: .
clone_size: .
cdr3_nt: TGTGCCAGCAGCTTGGACAGGCGCTCTGGAAACACCATATATTTT
cdr3_aa: CASSLDRRSGNTIYF

v_call: TRBV13
j_call: TRBJ2-7
d_call: TRBD1
clone_size: .
cdr3_nt: TGTGCCAGCAGCCTACGGACAGGGGGCCTGAAGCAGTACTTC
cdr3_aa: CASSLRTGGLKQYF

v_call: TRBV19
j_call: TRBJ2-7
d_call: TRBD1
clone_size: .
cdr3_nt: TGTGCCAGTAGTGTTGACAGGGATTCCTACGAGCAGTACTTC
cdr3_aa: CASSVDRDSYEQYF

v_call: TRBV10-1
j_call: TRBJ2-1
d_call: TRBD2
clone_size: .
cdr3_nt: TGCGCCAGCAGTGAGTCGGGACTAGCGGGAGTAAGGAATGAGCAGTTCTTC
cdr3_aa: CASSESGLAGVRNEQFF

v_call: TRBV7-2
j_call: TRBJ2-2
d_call: TRBD2
clone_size: .
cdr3_nt: TGTGCCAGCAGCTTGGCCCCCGGGGGAGGGACCGGGGAGCTGTTTTTT
cdr3_aa: CASSLAPGGGTGELFF

v_call: TRBV9
j_call: TRBJ2-7
d_call: .
clone_size: .
cdr3_nt: TGTGCCAGCAGCGTAGATCCCGCCACTTTCTACGAGCAGTACTTC
cdr3_aa: CASSVDPATFYEQYF

v_call: TRBV6-6
j_call: TRBJ2-5
d_call: .
clone_size: few
cdr3_nt: TGTGCCAGCAGTTACTCGATCGGGGGGCGGGAGACCCAGTACTTC
cdr3_aa: CASSYSIGGRETQYF

v_call: TRBV5-1
j_call: TRBJ1-1
d_call: .
clone_size: .
cdr3_nt: TGCGCCAGCAGCTTGCAGGACAGGAACACTGAAGCTTTCTTT
cdr3_aa: CASSLQDRNTEAFF

v_call: TRBV5-1
j_call: TRBJ2-3
d_call: TRBD1
clone_size: .
cdr3_nt: TGCGCCAGCAGCCCTGGACAGGACACAGATACGCAGTATTTT
cdr3_aa: CASSPGQDTDTQYF

v_call: TRBV6-2/TRBV6-3
j_call: TRBJ1-1
d_call: .
clone_size: .
cdr3_nt: TGTGCCAGCAGTGACACCCACGACACTGAAGCTTTCTTT
cdr3_aa: CASSDTHDTEAFF

v_call: TRBV19
j_call: TRBJ1-2
d_call: .
clone_size: .
cdr3_nt: TGTGCCAGTACCCTGCGAGGGATTAACTATGGCTACACCTTC
cdr3_aa: CASTLRGINYGYTF

v_call: TRBV15
j_call: TRBJ2-7
d_call: .
clone_size: .
cdr3_nt: TGTGCCACCAGCAGAGATCACGGGAGCCCCTCCTACGAGCAGTACTTC
cdr3_aa: CATSRDHGSPSYEQYF

v_call: TRBV7-9
j_call: TRBJ2-7
d_call: .
clone_size: .
cdr3_nt: TGTGCCAGCAGCCCGAGACAGGTTTCCTACGAGCAGTACTTC
cdr3_aa: CASSPRQVSYEQYF

v_call: TRBV10-3
j_call: TRBJ2-5
d_call: TRBD2
clone_size: once
cdr3_nt: TGTGCCATCAGTGAGTCGACTAGCGGTCAAGAGACCCAGTACTTC
cdr3_aa: CAISESTSGQETQYF

v_call: TRBV19
j_call: TRBJ1-2
d_call: .
clone_size: few
cdr3_nt: TGTGCCAGTACCGACAGGATTAATGGCTACACCTTC
cdr3_aa: CASTDRINGYTF

v_call: TRBV6-4
j_call: TRBJ1-1
d_call: TRBD1
clone_size: .
cdr3_nt: TGTGCCAGCAGAGGGACAGACCTTAACACTGAAGCTTTCTTT
cdr3_aa: CASRGTDLNTEAFF

v_call: TRBV7-9
j_call: TRBJ2-3
d_call: .
clone_size: .
cdr3_nt: TGTGCCAGCAGCTTAGGGGGGACTCTAGGCACAGATACGCAGTATTTT
cdr3_aa: CASSLGGTLGTDTQYF

v_call: TRBV7-9
j_call: TRBJ2-5
d_call: TRBD1
clone_size: .
cdr3_nt: TGTGCCAGCAGCTACCGACAGGGGAGGGAGACCCAGTACTTC
cdr3_aa: CASSYRQGRETQYF

v_call: TRBV5-4
j_call: TRBJ2-7
d_call: TRBD1
clone_size: .
cdr3_nt: TGTGCCAGCAGCTTCGGACAGGGGAAAGCCTACGAGCAGTACTTC
cdr3_aa: CASSFGQGKAYEQYF

v_call: TRBV9
j_call: TRBJ2-3
d_call: TRBD1
clone_size: .
cdr3_nt: TGTGCCAGCAGCGTGATTCAAGGGGGCGGCACAGATACGCAGTATTTT
cdr3_aa: CASSVIQGGGTDTQYF

v_call: TRBV7-3
j_call: TRBJ2-3
d_call: TRBD2
clone_size: .
cdr3_nt: TGTGCCAGCAGCCTCTATAGCGGGAGAGGGACAGATACGCAGTATTTT
cdr3_aa: CASSLYSGRGTDTQYF

v_call: TRBV19
j_call: TRBJ1-5
d_call: TRBD1
clone_size: .
cdr3_nt: TGTGCCAGTAGTCCAGGGGGCGGGGGCAATCAGCCCCAGCATTTT
cdr3_aa: CASSPGGGGNQPQHF

v_call: TRBV28
j_call: TRBJ1-3
d_call: .
clone_size: .
cdr3_nt: TGTGCCAGCAGTCCCGGGGGGGCCTCTGGAAACACCATATATTTT
cdr3_aa: CASSPGGASGNTIYF

v_call: TRBV29-1
j_call: TRBJ2-7
d_call: .
clone_size: .
cdr3_nt: TGCAGCGTTGAAGTCAGGGACTCCTACGAGCAGTACTTC
cdr3_aa: CSVEVRDSYEQYF

v_call: TRBV11-2
j_call: TRBJ1-6
d_call: .
clone_size: few
cdr3_nt: TGTGCCAGCACGCAGAGGACGGGAAATTCACCCCTCCACTTT
cdr3_aa: CASTQRTGNSPLHF